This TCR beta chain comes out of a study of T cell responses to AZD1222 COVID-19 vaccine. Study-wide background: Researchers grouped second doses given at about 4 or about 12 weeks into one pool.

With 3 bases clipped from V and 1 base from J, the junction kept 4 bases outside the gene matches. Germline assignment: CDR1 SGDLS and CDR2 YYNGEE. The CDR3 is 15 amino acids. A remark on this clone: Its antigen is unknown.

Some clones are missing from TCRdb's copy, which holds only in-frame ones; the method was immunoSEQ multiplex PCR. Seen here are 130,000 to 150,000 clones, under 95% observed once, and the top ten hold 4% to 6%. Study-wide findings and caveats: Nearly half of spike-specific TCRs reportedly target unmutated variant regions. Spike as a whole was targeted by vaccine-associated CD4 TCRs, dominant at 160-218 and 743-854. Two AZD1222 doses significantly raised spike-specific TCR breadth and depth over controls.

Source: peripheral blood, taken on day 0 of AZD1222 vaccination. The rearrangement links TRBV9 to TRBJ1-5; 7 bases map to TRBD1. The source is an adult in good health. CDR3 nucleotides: TGTGCCAGCAGCGATACAGGGGTAAGCAATCAGCCCCAGCATTTT. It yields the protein CASSDTGVSNQPQHF. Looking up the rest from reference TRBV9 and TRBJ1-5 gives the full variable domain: DSGVTQTPKHLITATGQRVTLRCSPRSGDLSVYWYQQSLDQGLQFLIQYYNGEERAKGNILERFSAQQFPDLHSELNLSSLELGDSALYFCASSDTGVSNQPQHFGDGTRLSIL.